Reported below is one T cell receptor beta chain. It lacks a known antigen. Per-base quality was not reported, and no clone a single base away is much larger than it. TCRbeta CDR3 regions were amplified from genomic DNA by means of the immunoSEQ Assay, a bias-controlled multiplex PCR. Per the authors' processing: The number of nucleated cells in each sample was estimated by amplification of reference gene primers within the assay. To quantify the absolute abundance of each unique TCRbeta CDR3 rearrangement, sequence reads were collapsed and filtered. For each sample, productive Simpson clonality was calculated as the square root of Simpson's diversity index over productive rearrangements. TCRdb stores this immuneACCESS table with in-frame sequences only. Part of the clones is absent; in the studies checked, under half of the shortfall reflects unresolved V genes, and no reason is known for the rest. The V and J calls and clone size are taken from that table; D and trimming were inferred from the DNA. For this sample the table gives approximately 390,000 clones, of which around 87% were detected only once. Together, the top ten hold over 2% of the sample.

This sample is drawn from a study of blood T cell repertoires in COVID-19 (dated by TCRdb to the early 2020s). As for the study more broadly: The collaborator samples originated in the United States, Italy and Spain and spanned the acute and convalescent phases of COVID-19. The material from the prospective study consisted of cDNA or gDNA derived from T cells, B-cell-depleted T cells, or PBMCs. Subjects who had been exposed to COVID-19, were actively infected with it, or had recovered from it provided the deeply sampled blood TCRbeta repertoires that made up the dataset. A freely available public database, intended as a resource for researchers studying the immune response to SARS-CoV-2, is where the repertoires were released. The samples were drawn from two sources: the first 160 participants of the ongoing ImmuneRACE study, and 1,000 to 1,500 subjects contributed by 6 global collaborators. Nearly every sample came with metadata listing a de-identified subject ID, COVID-19 status, age in years and sex. Where available, HLA class I and class II types were obtained from metadata supplied by the sample provider rather than from assay-based typing. General findings and caveats noted by the study authors: Clinical and demographic metadata were provided uncurated, with the amount varying by source and participant.

One collaborating source in Seattle enrolled patients during active infection and followed them longitudinally through the course of disease. Each collaborating institution followed its own protocols to collect whole blood in K2EDTA tubes. For TCRbeta analysis, collaborators shipped samples in one of three forms: frozen whole blood, isolated PBMCs, or DNA extracted from either of those sample types. From the cysteine through the phenylalanine, the CDR3 covers 14 amino acids. Solely the CDR3 DNA is kept, with 42 bases framed from the first base. Trimming removed 6 bases from V and 6 bases from J; the gene matches leave 10 bases unexplained. CDR1 LGHNT and CDR2 FRNRAP are derived from the germline V gene.

This clonotype originated in a woman aged 55 to 70 with COVID-19, enrolled during active disease. Rearrangement joined TRBV12-5 to TRBJ1-2, and TRBD1 matches 7 of the central bases. The sequencing input was peripheral blood. DNA sequence: TGTGCTAGTGGGAACAGGGGTGAATCGGATGGCTACACCTTC. This is translated as CASGNRGESDGYTF.